Sequencing of this T cell receptor (beta chain) was carried out in a study of blood T cell repertoires in COVID-19. At the level of the study: PBMCs, B-cell-depleted T cells, or T cells provided the cDNA or gDNA that made up the material.

In the source study's methods: Using reference gene primer amplification, nucleated cell counts were estimated. TCRdb's table, derived via immunoSEQ multiplex PCR, lists solely in-frame clones and lacks some. D and trimming come from the DNA, and the V and J calls and clone size come from that table. The data contain tens of thousands of clones, about 83% of them seen just once; the ten biggest clones take up about 29%. From germline, CDR1 is SNHLY and CDR2 FYNNEI. Trimming removed 5 bases from V and 7 bases from J; junction bases left unmatched: 4. CDR3 size: 13 residues. The source is a woman older than 75 with acute or convalescent COVID-19. Sequences were obtained from peripheral blood. The rearrangement uses TRBV2 and TRBJ1-4, with TRBD1 matching over 7 bases. CDR3 region: CASSKDRAEKLFF. CDR3 nucleotide sequence: TGTGCCAGCAGTAAAGACAGGGCTGAAAAACTGTTTTTT.